This is a list of T cell receptor beta chains from one sample in a study of blood T cell repertoires in COVID-19. Libraries were prepared by immunoSEQ multiplex PCR; TCRdb keeps only in-frame clonotypes and omits some of them. The table lists approximately 150,000 clones, around 82% of them singletons. Sample: peripheral blood. These receptors came from a man between 65 and 85 years old with active or convalescent COVID-19. CDR3s include the opening cysteine and the closing phenylalanine or tryptophan. The D gene is left open where the match is weak. For some rows the clone size is stated as once, few or many, or as a class when expanded; others skip it.

NA	TRBV28	NA	15	TRBJ1-2	CASSSPARLLGGYTF	TGTGCCAGCAGTTCCCCGGCCCGACTACTGGGTGGCTACACCTTC
NA	TRBV2	NA	14	TRBJ1-5	CASMSTRGNQPQHF	TGTGCCAGCATGAGTACCCGGGGCAATCAGCCCCAGCATTTT
NA	TRBV27	NA	16	TRBJ1-5	CASSVGGPALNQPQHF	TGTGCCAGCAGTGTAGGAGGCCCCGCGCTTAATCAGCCCCAGCATTTT
NA	TRBV21-1	NA	12	TRBJ1-1	CASRTLNTEAFF	TGTGCCAGCAGAACATTGAACACTGAAGCTTTCTTT
NA	TRBV29-1	NA	12	TRBJ1-1	CSVALANTEAFF	TGCAGCGTCGCCCTAGCGAACACTGAAGCTTTCTTT
NA	TRBV4-3	TRBD2	16	TRBJ2-3	CASSQVGRGGSDTQYF	TGCGCCAGCAGCCAAGTAGGACGGGGGGGCTCAGATACGCAGTATTTT
NA	TRBV5-5	TRBD1	14	TRBJ1-1	CASSHRDSNTEAFF	TGTGCCAGCAGCCACCGGGACAGCAACACTGAAGCTTTCTTT
NA	TRBV5-4	NA	13	TRBJ2-7	CASSFRGTYEQYF	TGTGCCAGCAGCTTTAGGGGGACCTACGAGCAGTACTTC
NA	TRBV7-9	NA	15	TRBJ2-7	CASTLSSISGYEQYF	TGTGCCAGCACCCTTTCTAGTATAAGCGGTTACGAGCAGTACTTC
NA	TRBV4-3	TRBD1	16	TRBJ1-2	CASSQHRSGGADGYTF	TGCGCCAGCAGCCAACATCGATCAGGGGGCGCGGACGGCTACACCTTC
NA	TRBV5-1	NA	16	TRBJ2-2	CASSYTGTSNTGELFF	TGCGCCAGCAGCTACACAGGGACCTCGAACACCGGGGAGCTGTTTTTT
NA	TRBV9	NA	13	TRBJ2-3	CASRWRSEDTQYF	TGTGCCAGCAGGTGGCGCTCGGAGGATACGCAGTATTTT
NA	TRBV6-1	NA	13	TRBJ1-5	CASIDYSNQPQHF	TGTGCCAGCATAGACTATAGCAATCAGCCCCAGCATTTT
once	TRBV6-6	NA	14	TRBJ1-1	CASNPLAWNTEAFF	TGTGCCAGCAACCCGTTGGCCTGGAACACTGAAGCTTTCTTT
few	TRBV7-2	TRBD1	15	TRBJ2-7	CASSYDRDRTYEQYF	TGTGCCAGCAGCTACGACAGGGACCGGACCTACGAGCAGTACTTC
once	TRBV4-2	TRBD2	16	TRBJ2-5	CASSLGTSGTPETQYF	TGTGCCAGCAGCCTCGGGACTAGCGGGACCCCAGAGACCCAGTACTTC
NA	TRBV6-2/TRBV6-3	TRBD2	18	TRBJ2-1	CASSYLPREAGVGREQFF	TGTGCCAGCAGTTACCTACCTCGGGAAGCGGGAGTAGGGCGTGAGCAGTTCTTC
NA	TRBV6-2/TRBV6-3	NA	13	TRBJ1-3	CASSSYSGNTIYF	TGTGCCAGCAGCTCCTACTCTGGAAACACCATATATTTT
NA	TRBV5-4	NA	15	TRBJ1-3	CASSLAGALGNTIYF	TGTGCCAGCAGCTTGGCAGGGGCATTGGGAAACACCATATATTTT
few	TRBV10-2	NA	13	TRBJ2-1	CASRSSSYNEQFF	TGCGCCAGCAGGTCGAGCTCCTACAATGAGCAGTTCTTC
NA	TRBV6-6	NA	15	TRBJ1-4	CASCTNGYSNEKLFF	TGTGCCAGCTGCACAAACGGGTATTCTAATGAAAAACTGTTTTTT
NA	TRBV14	TRBD2	17	TRBJ2-1	CASSHPSGRTGARAQFF	TGTGCCAGCAGCCACCCTAGCGGGAGGACCGGGGCGAGGGCGCAGTTCTTC
few	TRBV5-1	NA	14	TRBJ1-3	CASSLAGLQNTIYF	TGCGCCAGCAGCTTGGCGGGTCTGCAAAACACCATATATTTT
NA	TRBV28	NA	17	TRBJ1-1	CASRTHSLRGRHTEAFF	TGTGCCAGCAGAACTCATTCTCTCCGGGGGAGACACACTGAAGCTTTCTTT
once	TRBV7-2	NA	14	TRBJ1-1	CASSLVSGNTEAFF	TGTGCCAGCAGCTTAGTGTCGGGGAACACTGAAGCTTTCTTT
NA	TRBV5-1	NA	13	TRBJ2-5	CASSLGAQETQYF	TGCGCCAGCAGCTTGGGCGCCCAAGAGACCCAGTACTTC
few	TRBV30	NA	14	TRBJ1-5	CAWSVMAGRQPQHF	TGTGCCTGGAGTGTAATGGCGGGGAGGCAGCCCCAGCATTTT
NA	TRBV7-9	NA	13	TRBJ2-7	CASSELPLYEQYF	TGTGCCAGCAGCGAGCTACCCCTCTACGAGCAGTACTTC
NA	TRBV4-3	NA	15	TRBJ1-2	CASSPRAAVPYGYTF	TGCGCCAGCAGCCCGCGGGCGGCGGTGCCCTATGGCTACACCTTC
NA	TRBV7-9	TRBD1	16	TRBJ2-3	CASSYLTGFGSDTQYF	TGTGCCAGCAGCTATTTGACAGGGTTCGGGTCAGATACGCAGTATTTT
few	TRBV7-9	NA	13	TRBJ1-1	CASSPSSSTEAFF	TGTGCCAGCAGCCCTTCCTCGTCCACTGAAGCTTTCTTT
once	TRBV4-1	TRBD2	16	TRBJ2-1	CASNRMAAGGYNEQFF	TGCGCCAGCAATCGGATGGCGGCGGGAGGGTATAATGAGCAGTTCTTC
once	TRBV6-5	TRBD2	15	TRBJ2-7	CASSRLGTSGYEQYF	TGTGCCAGCAGCCGTCTCGGGACTAGTGGGTACGAGCAGTACTTC
few	TRBV5-5	NA	13	TRBJ1-1	CASSSERVTEAFF	TGTGCCAGCAGCTCTGAACGGGTCACTGAAGCTTTCTTT
once	TRBV18	TRBD1	16	TRBJ1-5	CASSPSGTGGGQPQHF	TGTGCCAGCTCACCATCCGGGACAGGGGGCGGTCAGCCCCAGCATTTT
NA	TRBV7-2	NA	14	TRBJ2-7	CASSRGAGLYEQYF	TGTGCCAGCAGCCGGGGGGCAGGCCTCTACGAGCAGTACTTC
NA	TRBV7-3	TRBD2	20	TRBJ2-2	CASSRRPGVAGEQNTGELFF	TGTGCCAGCAGCCGACGCCCCGGGGTAGCGGGAGAGCAGAACACCGGGGAGCTGTTTTTT
few	TRBV7-9	TRBD2	16	TRBJ2-5	CASSSPREGVVETQYF	TGTGCCAGCAGCTCCCCGCGGGAGGGGGTAGTAGAGACCCAGTACTTC
NA	TRBV5-1	TRBD1	15	TRBJ2-2	CASSYRTGGPGELFF	TGCGCCAGCAGCTACCGGACAGGGGGCCCCGGGGAGCTGTTTTTT
NA	TRBV19	TRBD1	14	TRBJ1-2	CASRSDRGRYGYTF	TGTGCCAGTAGATCCGACAGGGGGAGGTATGGCTACACCTTC
NA	TRBV5-1	NA	16	TRBJ2-7	CASSLADLGVWYEQYF	TGCGCCAGCAGCTTGGCGGATCTGGGAGTATGGTACGAGCAGTACTTC
NA	TRBV29-1	NA	12	TRBJ2-2	CSVVSYTGELFF	TGCAGCGTTGTCTCTTACACCGGGGAGCTGTTTTTT